Listed below are T cell receptor beta chains from one sample, sequenced in a study of CD8 T cells in ankylosing spondylitis. MiXCR, applied by TCRdb to the 5' RACE reads, yields one record per CDR3 protein. This table holds 150,000 to 200,000 distinct CDR3 sequences, approximately 10% found once. The sample was blood, either unsorted or a sorted T cell fraction (not recorded which). The receptors were sampled from a male donor with ankylosing spondylitis or in good health (not recorded which). The CDR3 runs from the conserved cysteine through the conserved F or W. The order of the fields is D gene, clone size, J gene, V gene, CDR3 DNA, CDR3 protein. A D gene is named only where the DNA matches it firmly. Clone size is shown for a subset of rows, as once, few, many or a class of expanded clone.

TRBD1,few,TRBJ1-2,TRBV5-1,TGCGCCAGCAGCTTGGACGCAGGGGGCAGCTATGGCTACACCTTC,CASSLDAGGSYGYTF
TRBD1,few,TRBJ2-2,TRBV5-1,TGCGCCAGCAGCTTGGTGGGGACAGTGAACACCGGGGAGCTGTTTTTT,CASSLVGTVNTGELFF
TRBD1,many,TRBJ1-4,TRBV28,TGTGCCAGCCTCCTCCCGGGACAGGGGTTTGAAAAACTGTTTTTT,CASLLPGQGFEKLFF
TRBD1,many,TRBJ1-6,TRBV20-1,TGCAGTGCTAGAGATACGGGACAGGGGCCTTCACCCCTCCACTTT,CSARDTGQGPSPLHF
NA,many,TRBJ2-3,TRBV7-2,TGTGCCAGCAGCTTAACTGGGGCGCACACAGATACGCAGTATTTT,CASSLTGAHTDTQYF
TRBD1,many,TRBJ1-2,TRBV4-1,TGCGCCAGCAGCCAAAGGACAGGGGGAGCTAACTATGGCTACACCTTC,CASSQRTGGANYGYTF
TRBD1,many,TRBJ1-3,TRBV12-3/TRBV12-4,TGTGCCAGCAGTCCGAGACAGGGTTCTGGAAACACCATATATTTT,CASSPRQGSGNTIYF
NA,many,TRBJ1-5,TRBV3-1,TGTGCCAGCAGCCAAGATGGCAGCAATCAGCCCCAGCATTTT,CASSQDGSNQPQHF
NA,few,TRBJ2-1,TRBV7-6,TGTGCCAGCAGCTTAGGTGGGGGCCGACCACAGCAGTTCTTC,CASSLGGGRPQQFF
TRBD2,NA,TRBJ2-1,TRBV7-9,TGTGCCAGCGCCCTCGGGGGGAATGAGCAGTTCTTC,CASALGGNEQFF
NA,NA,TRBJ2-7,TRBV2,TGTGCCAGCAGTGAGCAGCCCTACGAGCAGTACTTC,CASSEQPYEQYF
NA,few,TRBJ2-3,TRBV7-9,TGTGCCAGCAGCTTACCCGGGGCATCCGTGGGAACAGATACGCAGTATTTT,CASSLPGASVGTDTQYF
TRBD2,many,TRBJ2-1,TRBV12-3/TRBV12-4,TGTGCCAGCAGTTTTCCGGGACTAGCGGGGCCTGGAGAGCAGTTCTTC,CASSFPGLAGPGEQFF
TRBD2,many,TRBJ2-3,TRBV9,TGTGCCAGCAGCGTAGGGACTAGCGGGCGTAGCACAGATACGCAGTATTTT,CASSVGTSGRSTDTQYF
TRBD2,many,TRBJ2-1,TRBV5-1,TGCGCCAGCAGCTTGGGTACGACCGGGACTAGCGGTTACAATGAGCAGTTCTTC,CASSLGTTGTSGYNEQFF